This T cell receptor beta chain was documented in a study of blood T cell repertoires in COVID-19. The overall study: Sources were T cells, B-cell-depleted T cells, or PBMCs; the material itself was cDNA or gDNA.

CDR1 and CDR2 (germline): MGHDK, SYGVNS. This CDR3 spans 18 amino acids. The V gene lost 3 bases and the J gene lost 0 bases, with 17 bases spanning the gap. Profiled with immunoSEQ multiplex PCR; TCRdb holds only in-frame clones, not every one. In the table there are roughly 370,000 clones, around nine tenths of which are singletons. The chain recombines TRBV25-1 with TRBJ1-4; D remains ambiguous. The source material was PBMCs or T cells enriched from blood (not recorded which). The clonotype was recovered from a woman between 45 and 60 years old who had recovered from COVID-19. This chain's CDR3 is CASSDLGVSSATNEKLFF. CDR3 DNA: TGTGCCAGCAGTGACCTCGGGGTTTCCTCTGCAACTAATGAAAAACTGTTTTTT.